The source of this TCR beta chain is a study of Tregs in tolerant kidney transplant recipients. Regarding the study as a whole: Some patients' samples used different primers over time, so nucleotide sequences weren't comparable. The most relevant donor-specific Treg TCRbeta repertoire apparently came from expansion with activated donor B cells.

Regarding this clone: Its antigen remains unknown. The CDR3 end lies 3 residues beyond the end of the read and is filled in from the germline J gene.

CD4+CD25+CD127- Tregs, CD4+CD25- non-Tregs, CD4 and CD8 cells were sorted. The CDR3 sequence is 14 residues long. Germline V gives CDR1 SGHRS, CDR2 YFSETQ. V trimming: 6 bases; J trimming: 1 base; junction bases outside the gene matches: 4. Produced via immunoSEQ multiplex PCR; TCRdb's table is partial and in-frame only. This repertoire includes about 48,000 clones. The chain couples TRBV5-1 to TRBJ2-3; 8 bases map to TRBD2. The source material was CD4+ T cells from blood, sampled before the transplant. This TCR came from a human donor who received a combined kidney and bone marrow transplant. CDR3 amino acids: CASKLAVGTDTQYF. Incomplete CDR3 DNA: TGCGCCAGCAAACTAGCGGTTGGCACAGATACG.